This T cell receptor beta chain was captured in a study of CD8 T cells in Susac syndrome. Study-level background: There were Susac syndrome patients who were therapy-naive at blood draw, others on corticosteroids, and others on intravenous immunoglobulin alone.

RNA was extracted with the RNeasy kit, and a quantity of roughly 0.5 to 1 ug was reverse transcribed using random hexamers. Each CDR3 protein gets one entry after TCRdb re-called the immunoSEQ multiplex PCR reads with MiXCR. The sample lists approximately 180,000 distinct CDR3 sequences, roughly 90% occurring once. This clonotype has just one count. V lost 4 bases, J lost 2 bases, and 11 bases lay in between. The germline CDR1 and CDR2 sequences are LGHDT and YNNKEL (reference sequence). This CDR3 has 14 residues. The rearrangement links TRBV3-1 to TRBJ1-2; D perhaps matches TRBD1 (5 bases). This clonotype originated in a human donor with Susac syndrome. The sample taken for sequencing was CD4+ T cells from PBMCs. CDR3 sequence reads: CASSPNQGNYGYTF. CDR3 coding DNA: TGTGCCAGCAGCCCTAATCAGGGAAACTATGGCTACACCTTC. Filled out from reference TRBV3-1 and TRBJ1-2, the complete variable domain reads DTAVSQTPKYLVTQMGNDKSIKCEQNLGHDTMYWYKQDSKKFLKIMFSYNNKELIINETVPNRFSPKSPDKAHLNLHINSLELGDSAVYFCASSPNQGNYGYTFGSGTRLTVV.